This TCR beta chain was captured by sequencing in a study of blood T cell repertoires in COVID-19. Only in-frame clones appear in the TCRdb table, and some are missing; sequencing was by immunoSEQ multiplex PCR. The data hold more than 40,000 clones, with around nine tenths observed a single time. Germline V lookup: CDR1 SQVTM, CDR2 ANQGSEA. The CDR3 covers 15 residues. With 5 bases clipped from V and 2 bases from J, the junction kept 10 bases outside the gene matches. Material for sequencing was peripheral blood. This clonotype was sampled from a man aged 60 to 75 with active or convalescent COVID-19. V usage is TRBV29-1 and J usage is TRBJ2-7; TRBD1 matches at 9 bases. CDR3 region: CSVLPSRDRAYEQYF. The CDR3 DNA follows: TGCAGCGTTCTCCCTAGCCGGGACAGGGCCTACGAGCAGTACTTC.